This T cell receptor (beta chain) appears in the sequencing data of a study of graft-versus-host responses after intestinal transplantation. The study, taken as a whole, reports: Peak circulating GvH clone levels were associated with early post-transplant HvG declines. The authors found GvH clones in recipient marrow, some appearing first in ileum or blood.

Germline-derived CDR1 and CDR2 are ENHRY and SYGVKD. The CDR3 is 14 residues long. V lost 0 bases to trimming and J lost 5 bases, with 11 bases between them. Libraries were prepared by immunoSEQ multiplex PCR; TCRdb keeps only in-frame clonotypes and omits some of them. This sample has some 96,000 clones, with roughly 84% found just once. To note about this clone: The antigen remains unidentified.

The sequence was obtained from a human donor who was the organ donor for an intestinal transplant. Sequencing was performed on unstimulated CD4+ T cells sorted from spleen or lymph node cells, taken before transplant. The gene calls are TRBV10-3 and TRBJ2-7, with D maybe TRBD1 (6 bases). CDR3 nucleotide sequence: TGTGCCATCAGTGAGTCTCCAGGGGTAAACGAGCAGTACTTC. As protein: CAISESPGVNEQYF.